This is a list of T cell receptor beta chains from one sample in a study of blood T cell repertoires in COVID-19. Sequenced by immunoSEQ multiplex PCR; TCRdb stores in-frame clones only, minus some. The sample records around 260,000 clones, more than 65% being singletons. What was sequenced was peripheral blood. The source of these receptors is a person aged 70 to 79 with COVID-19, enrolled during active disease. The CDR3 runs from the conserved cysteine through the conserved F or W. D genes are given only for firm matches. Part of the rows lack a size; the others show once, few, many or a class for expanded clones.

clone_size d_call j_call v_call cdr3_aa cdr3_nt
- TRBD1 TRBJ1-4 TRBV9 CASSQSGTGREKLFF TGTGCCAGCAGTCAAAGCGGGACAGGACGCGAAAAACTGTTTTTT
- TRBD2 TRBJ2-1 TRBV30 CAWSRGLGSYNEQFF TGTGCCTGGAGTCGGGGACTAGGGTCCTACAATGAGCAGTTCTTC
- TRBD2 TRBJ2-1 TRBV3-1/TRBV3-2 CASSQDRASGSDEQFF TGTGCCAGCAGCCAAGATCGGGCTAGCGGGAGCGATGAGCAGTTCTTC
- TRBD1 TRBJ1-4 TRBV5-4 CASSLDRGRAPGKLFF TGTGCCAGCAGCCTAGACAGGGGGCGAGCACCTGGAAAACTGTTTTTT
- - TRBJ1-5 TRBV7-2 CASSRQSNQPQHF TGTGCCAGCAGTAGACAGAGCAATCAGCCCCAGCATTTT
- - TRBJ1-1 TRBV29-1 CSVIRPNTEAFF TGCAGCGTTATCAGGCCGAACACTGAAGCTTTCTTT
- TRBD2 TRBJ2-6 TRBV9 CASSVAGGGGISGANVLTF TGTGCCAGCAGCGTCGCGGGAGGGGGAGGCATCTCTGGGGCCAACGTCCTGACTTTC
- TRBD1 TRBJ1-2 TRBV7-9 CASSYPQGAPDPNYGYTF TGTGCCAGCAGCTACCCCCAGGGGGCTCCGGATCCTAACTATGGCTACACCTTC
few TRBD2 TRBJ2-1 TRBV5-6 CASSSTSADSYNEQFF TGTGCCAGCAGCTCCACTAGCGCCGACTCCTACAATGAGCAGTTCTTC
- - TRBJ1-5 TRBV4-1 CASSQVRNQPQHF TGCGCCAGCAGCCAAGTGAGGAATCAGCCCCAGCATTTT
few - TRBJ2-1 TRBV5-1 CASSLGMRRDRQFF TGCGCCAGCAGCTTGGGAATGCGGCGGGATCGCCAGTTCTTC
- TRBD2 TRBJ2-3 TRBV7-9 CASLIAGGPPDTQYF TGTGCCAGCCTAATAGCGGGAGGGCCCCCAGATACGCAGTATTTT
- - TRBJ1-6 TRBV30 CAWSPGQRDSPLHF TGTGCCTGGAGTCCTGGACAGAGGGATTCACCCCTCCACTTT
once TRBD1 TRBJ2-7 TRBV7-9 CASSLDPGQGSNEQYF TGTGCCAGCAGCTTAGACCCGGGACAGGGGAGCAACGAGCAGTACTTC
- TRBD1 TRBJ1-2 TRBV2 CASRTGRGNGYTF TGTGCCAGCAGAACGGGCAGGGGGAATGGCTACACCTTC